Below are 30 T cell receptor beta chains sequenced from a single sample in a study of human T cells and chemical hapten exposure. Time point: patch test 1, 2 weeks after DPC sensitization. Sample treatment: therapeutic diphenylcyclopropenone sensitization with weekly scalp DPC. The authors' total RNA extraction used unfractionated whole blood. From the RACE reads, TCRdb called clonotypes with MiXCR, one entry per CDR3 protein. Of about 34,000 distinct CDR3 sequences in the sample, over 5.5% were seen once. The sample in question was whole blood, obtained in connection with sensitization to the hapten diphenylcyclopropenone (DPC). These receptors were obtained from a woman in her 30s with alopecia areata. Some clones in this sample may be carry-over from other donors' samples.

This clonotype was recorded many times. The rearrangement joins TRBV27 to TRBJ1-6; possible D gene TRBD1, 5 bases. The CDR3 has 15 residues. CDR1 and CDR2 (germline): MNHEY, SMNVEV (reference sequence). With 3 bases removed from V and 8 bases from J, the gap between germline ends came to 14 bases. The CDR3, as DNA: TGTGCCAGCAGTTTGAGGGACGGGGGTCATTCACCCCTCCACTTT. This gives the protein CASSLRDGGHSPLHF.

This clonotype was observed a few times. This chain joins TRBV5-1 and TRBJ1-1, with a weak D call TRBD1 (5 bases). The CDR3 runs to 14 residues. With 0 bases removed from V and 2 bases from J, the gap between germline ends came to 8 bases. Germline V gives CDR1 SGHRS, CDR2 YFSETQ. The CDR3 spells CASSLAGINTEAFF. The CDR3 coding sequence is TGCGCCAGCAGCTTGGCAGGGATTAACACTGAAGCTTTCTTT.

This clonotype is categorized as medium-sized. V gene TRBV20-1 combines with J gene TRBJ2-1, with 14 positions matching TRBD2. Germline V gene sequence: CDR1 DFQATT, CDR2 SNEGSKA (reference sequence). The CDR3 spans 18 residues. J gave up 4 bases and V 6 bases, and 14 bases lay outside the gene matches. CDR3 DNA sequence: TGCAGTGCGGGGAAGACTAGCGGGGGGGTCTTTAAATACAATGAGCAGTTCTTC. It translates to CSAGKTSGGVFKYNEQFF.

This clonotype was observed many times. The chain joins TRBV7-2 to TRBJ2-5, with D perhaps being TRBD1 or TRBD2 (5 bases each). Germline V gene data show CDR1 as SGHTA and CDR2 as FQGNSA. The CDR3 consists of 14 residues. V lost 6 bases to trimming and J lost 0 bases, with 11 bases between them. CDR3 protein: CASRRDPYQETQYF. The CDR3 coding sequence is TGTGCCAGCAGGAGGGACCCTTACCAAGAGACCCAGTACTTC.

This clonotype was seen repeatedly, ten times or more. The V and J genes are TRBV20-1 and TRBJ1-1; a possible D gene is TRBD1 (5 bases). Between the trimmed V and J ends, which lost 0 bases and 6 bases, there was a span of 11 bases. This CDR3 contains 13 residues. The germline gives CDR1 DFQATT, CDR2 SNEGSKA (reference sequence). Here the CDR3 reads CSARDPWGAEAFF. The CDR3 coding sequence is TGCAGTGCTAGAGATCCATGGGGGGCTGAAGCTTTCTTT.

This clonotype was detected many times. The V and J genes are TRBV20-1 and TRBJ2-5, with a tentative D call TRBD2 (5 bases). The CDR3 consists of 12 residues. V lost 4 bases to trimming and J lost 4 bases, with 10 bases between them. Germline CDR1 and CDR2: DFQATT and SNEGSKA (reference sequence). This chain's CDR3 is CSANRGGETQYF. The DNA of the CDR3 is TGCAGTGCTAACCGGGGTGGAGAGACCCAGTACTTC.

This clonotype was picked up a small number of times. V and J are TRBV14 and TRBJ1-1; 10 bases fit TRBD1. The CDR3 is 18 amino acids. The germline CDR1 and CDR2 sequences are SGHDN and FVKESK. With 5 bases clipped from V and 1 base from J, the junction kept 13 bases outside the gene matches. Here the CDR3 reads CASSERTGTGVPNTEAFF. Written as DNA, the CDR3 is TGTGCCAGCAGCGAACGGACCGGGACAGGGGTTCCGAACACTGAAGCTTTCTTT. The complete variable domain, with remaining parts taken from reference TRBV14 and TRBJ1-1, reads EAGVTQFPSHSVIEKGQTVTLRCDPISGHDNLYWYRRVMGKEIKFLLHFVKESKQDESGMPNNRFLAERTGGTYSTLKVQPAELEDSGVYFCASSERTGTGVPNTEAFFGQGTRLTVV.

The chain employs TRBV7-2 and TRBJ1-1, with D possibly TRBD1 on 5 matching bases. In germline, CDR1 is SGHTA, CDR2 FQGNSA. This CDR3 contains 13 residues. V lost 6 bases and J 5 bases, leaving 13 bases between the germline ends. CDR3 coding DNA: TGTGCCAGCAGGAACCAGGGTGGTACTGAAGCTTTCTTT. Protein sequence: CASRNQGGTEAFF.

This clonotype was counted only a few times. V and J are TRBV13 and TRBJ2-3, with 8 nucleotides matching TRBD1. The germline V gene has CDR1 PRHDT and CDR2 FYEKMQ (reference sequence). This CDR3 comprises 16 residues. V was pared by 3 bases and J by 5 bases, with 10 bases of the junction left unmatched. For the CDR3, the DNA is TGTGCCAGCAGCTTGATTTCAGGGGGCTCTAAAGATACGCAGTATTTT. Encoded protein: CASSLISGGSKDTQYF.

This clonotype has at least ten counts. This sequence joins TRBV6-2 or TRBV6-3 and TRBJ1-1; TRBD1 is a possible D gene (6 bases). V lost 0 bases to trimming and J lost 6 bases, with 11 bases between them. There are 14 residues in the CDR3. Germline V gene data show CDR1 as MNHEY and CDR2 as SVGEGT. Written as DNA, the CDR3 is TGTGCCAGCAGTTACTCGAGGGGGAGAGCTGAAGCTTTCTTT. Its protein is CASSYSRGRAEAFF.

This clonotype was picked up a small number of times. V and J are TRBV20-1 and TRBJ1-4; D may be TRBD1 (5 bases). This CDR3 is built from 15 residues. Germline values: CDR1 DFQATT, CDR2 SNEGSKA (reference sequence). Trimming pared 1 base from V and 4 bases from J, leaving 13 bases between. The CDR3: CSARVLRGNNEKLFF. CDR3 bases: TGCAGTGCTAGAGTCCTAAGGGGAAATAATGAAAAACTGTTTTTT.

The V call is TRBV3-1, the J call TRBJ1-4; 9 nucleotides line up with TRBD1. With 4 bases clipped from V and 6 bases from J, the junction kept 6 bases outside the gene matches. This CDR3 has 15 residues. Germline CDR1 reads LGHDT; CDR2 reads YNNKEL (reference sequence). The CDR3 sequence: CASSPIRTGDEKLFF. The CDR3 bases are TGTGCCAGCAGCCCAATCCGGACAGGGGATGAAAAACTGTTTTTT.

In the case of this clonotype: With a much larger clone just one base away, this may be a read error. V is TRBV2 and J is TRBJ1-2; D may be TRBD1 (6 bases). Per germline, CDR1 SNHLY and CDR2 FYNNEI. The germline V and J ends were trimmed by 6 bases and 4 bases, with 15 bases remaining between them. CDR3 length: 14 residues. CDR3: CASRETGTFYGYTF. CDR3 coding DNA: TGTGCCAGCAGAGAAACGGGGACATTCTATGGCTACACCTTC.

The genes are TRBV18 and TRBJ1-1, with TRBD1 identical over 8 bases. CDR3 length: 15 amino acids. Germline-derived CDR1 and CDR2 are KGHSH and LQKENI. J lost 1 base, V lost 3 bases, and 4 bases had no gene match. The CDR3 spells CASSPRQGKNTEAFF. CDR3 coding DNA: TGTGCCAGCTCACCCAGACAGGGGAAGAACACTGAAGCTTTCTTT.

The chain uses TRBV6-6 and TRBJ1-5; 7 bases agree with TRBD1. Germline loops: CDR1 MNHNY, CDR2 SVGAGI (reference sequence). The V gene end was trimmed by 11 bases and the J gene end by 1 base; junction bases not matched to a gene: 8. The CDR3 is 14 residues long. CDR3 residues: CAVRGQLSNQPQHF. For the CDR3, the DNA is TGTGCCGTACGGGGACAGCTAAGCAATCAGCCCCAGCATTTT.

V gene TRBV28 combines with J gene TRBJ1-5; the match to TRBD1 covers 7 bases. The CDR3 has 13 residues. Germline V CDR1 and CDR2: MDHEN, SYDVKM. V lost 6 bases and J lost 9; bases outside the gene matches: 8. CDR3 DNA: TGTGCCAGCAGAGCGACAGGGCCGAGGCCCCAGCATTTT. The encoded protein is CASRATGPRPQHF.

This clonotype ranks as medium-sized. The genes are TRBV20-1 and TRBJ1-4; TRBD1 agrees at 9 bases. The V and J ends lost 0 bases and 8 bases, in that order; junction bases with no gene match: 10. The CDR3 covers 16 residues. Germline loops: CDR1 DFQATT, CDR2 SNEGSKA (reference sequence). The CDR3 DNA sequence: TGCAGTGCTAGAGAACAGGGGGCGATGGATGGGGAAAAACTGTTTTTT. This translates into CSAREQGAMDGEKLFF.

The J gene is TRBJ1-2, the V gene TRBV7-9; 7 bases match TRBD1. The V and J ends lost 7 bases and 6 bases, in that order; junction bases with no gene match: 11. Germline CDR1 reads SEHNR; CDR2 reads FQNEAQ (reference sequence). This CDR3 comprises 14 residues. The CDR3 sequence is CASTPPGQDDGYTF. The CDR3 DNA sequence: TGTGCCAGCACCCCACCCGGACAGGACGATGGCTACACCTTC.

This clonotype showed up many times. The V gene is TRBV9, the J gene TRBJ1-1; D ambiguous. CDR3 length equals 16 residues. Trimming cost V 3 bases and J 3 bases, with 18 bases left between them. CDR1 is SGDLS and CDR2 is YYNGEE in the germline V gene. The CDR3 DNA is TGTGCCAGCAGCGCCTCAGGTGGGTTACCTGACACTGAAGCTTTCTTT. Protein sequence: CASSASGGLPDTEAFF.

In this sample, this clonotype turned up many times. The gene calls are TRBV5-6 and TRBJ2-3, with 10 nucleotides matching TRBD2. The germline CDR1 and CDR2 sequences are SGHDT and YYEEEE. This CDR3 has 16 residues. V shed 0 bases and J 5 bases; nucleotides not matched to a gene: 6. The CDR3 coding sequence is TGTGCCAGCAGCTTGGTAACTAGCGGGGAGTTAGATACGCAGTATTTT. It translates to CASSLVTSGELDTQYF.

This clonotype appeared many times. This chain joins TRBV7-2 and TRBJ1-6, with TRBD1 matching 7 bases. Trimming took 3 bases from V and 8 from J; bases not matched to a gene: 7. The CDR3 covers 15 residues. The germline gives CDR1 SGHTA, CDR2 FQGNSA. CDR3 in amino acids: CASSFSAGGDSPLHF. The DNA of the CDR3 is TGTGCCAGCAGCTTCTCGGCAGGGGGGGATTCACCCCTCCACTTT.

Many counts were recorded for this clonotype. The chain carries TRBV30 and TRBJ2-7, with D perhaps matching TRBD2 (5 bases). Germline V gene data show CDR1 as GTSNPN and CDR2 as SVGIG (reference sequence). V gave up 2 bases and J gave up 0 bases, with 14 bases separating them. The CDR3 is 15 amino acids. The CDR3 DNA follows: TGTGCCTGGAGTATAAGGACTGGCCTCTCCTACGAGCAGTACTTC. Translated, it gives CAWSIRTGLSYEQYF.

The table lists this clonotype with many counts. The chain has TRBV12-3 or TRBV12-4 and TRBJ2-2; 8 bases align to TRBD2. The CDR3 is 15 residues long. The V segment lost 5 bases and the J segment 0 bases; nucleotides outside the gene matches: 2. In DNA form, the CDR3 reads TGTGCCAGCAGTCCGGGACTAGCGAACACCGGGGAGCTGTTTTTT. This gives the protein CASSPGLANTGELFF.

The table lists this clonotype with many counts. CDR3 protein: CASSSRGRAGSNSPLHF. The CDR3 region has the DNA TGTGCCAGCAGCTCAAGGGGTAGGGCAGGGTCTAATTCACCCCTCCACTTT. This chain joins TRBV7-8 and TRBJ1-6; D is possibly TRBD1 (5 bases). The CDR3 loop spans 17 amino acids. V was shortened by 4 bases and J by 6 bases, with 19 bases between the two germline ends. CDR1 and CDR2 (germline): SGHVS, FQNEAQ.

The sample holds a few counts of this clonotype. The rearrangement links TRBV27 to TRBJ1-4; weak D call: TRBD1 (6 bases). The V and J ends lost 5 bases and 3 bases respectively, with 16 bases between them. This CDR3 spans 16 amino acids. CDR1 is MNHEY, CDR2 SMNVEV, per germline (reference sequence). The CDR3: CASSEDSGAANEKLFF. The CDR3 bases are TGTGCCAGCAGTGAAGATTCAGGGGCGGCTAATGAAAAACTGTTTTTT.

This clonotype was picked up many times. The chain joins TRBV6-5 to TRBJ1-5; 7 bases map to TRBD1. V was pared by 2 bases and J by 4 bases, with 5 bases of the junction left unmatched. Germline CDR1 is MNHEY and CDR2 is SVGAGI. The CDR3 has 15 residues. CDR3: CASSYDRQGNQPQHF. CDR3 DNA: TGTGCCAGCAGTTACGATCGACAGGGAAATCAGCCCCAGCATTTT.

CDR3 protein: CASSLDRGTQETQYF. The CDR3, as DNA: TGTGCCAGCAGCTTGGACAGGGGGACCCAAGAGACCCAGTACTTC. This sequence joins TRBV5-8 and TRBJ2-5; 8 bases are shared with TRBD1. The CDR3 is 15 amino acids. Germline loops: CDR1 SGHTS, CDR2 YDEGEE. The ends lost 0 bases at V and 1 base at J; junction bases unmatched: 2.

This clonotype was picked up many times. This rearrangement joins TRBV7-2 to TRBJ1-2; weak D call: TRBD1 (5 bases). The germline CDR1 and CDR2 sequences are SGHTA and FQGNSA. This CDR3 is 14 amino acids long. Trimming took off 3 bases at V and 2 bases at J, with 10 bases between the two ends. CDR3 residues: CASSFGTANYGYTF. CDR3 DNA sequence: TGTGCCAGCAGCTTTGGGACGGCGAACTATGGCTACACCTTC.

The chain has TRBV6-5 and TRBJ1-2; no reliable D call. The CDR3 covers 15 residues. Germline V lookup: CDR1 MNHEY, CDR2 SVGAGI. V was clipped by 1 base and J by 2 bases, with 11 bases between them. The CDR3 reads CASSYYVGQNYGYTF. The CDR3 DNA reads as TGTGCCAGCAGTTACTATGTAGGGCAAAACTATGGCTACACCTTC.

In this sample, this clonotype turned up many times. The chain couples TRBV21-1 to TRBJ2-7. TRBV21-1 is annotated as a pseudogene. The CDR3 length is 17 residues. CDR3 protein: CASSKAFASGLPYEQYF. As DNA, the CDR3 is TGTGCCAGCAGCAAAGCCTTTGCGTCAGGTCTACCTTACGAGCAGTACTTC.